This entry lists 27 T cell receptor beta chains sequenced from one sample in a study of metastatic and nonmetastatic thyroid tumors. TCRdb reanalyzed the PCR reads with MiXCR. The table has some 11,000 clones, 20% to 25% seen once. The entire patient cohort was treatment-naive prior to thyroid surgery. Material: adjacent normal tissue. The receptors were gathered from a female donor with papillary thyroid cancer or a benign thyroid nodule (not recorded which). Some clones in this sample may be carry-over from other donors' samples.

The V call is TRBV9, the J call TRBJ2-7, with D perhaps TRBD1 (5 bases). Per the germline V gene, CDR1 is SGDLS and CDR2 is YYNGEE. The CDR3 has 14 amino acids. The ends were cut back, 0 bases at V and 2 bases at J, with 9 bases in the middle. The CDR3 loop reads CASSVATGPYEQYF. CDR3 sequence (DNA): TGTGCCAGCAGCGTAGCTACAGGTCCCTACGAGCAGTACTTC.

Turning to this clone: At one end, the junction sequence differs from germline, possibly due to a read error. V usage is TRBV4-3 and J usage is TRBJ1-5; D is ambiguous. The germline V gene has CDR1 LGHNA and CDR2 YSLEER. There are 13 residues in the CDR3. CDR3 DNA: TGCGCAAGCAGCCAAGATAGTGGTCAGCCCCTGCATTTT. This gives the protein CASSQDSGQPLHF.

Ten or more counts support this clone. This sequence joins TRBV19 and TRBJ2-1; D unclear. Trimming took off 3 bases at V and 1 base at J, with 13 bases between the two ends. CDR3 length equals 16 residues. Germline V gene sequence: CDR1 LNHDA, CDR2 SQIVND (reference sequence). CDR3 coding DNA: TGTGCCAGTAGTATGGCCCCCACCGGGTCCTACAATGAGCAGTTCTTC. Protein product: CASSMAPTGSYNEQFF.

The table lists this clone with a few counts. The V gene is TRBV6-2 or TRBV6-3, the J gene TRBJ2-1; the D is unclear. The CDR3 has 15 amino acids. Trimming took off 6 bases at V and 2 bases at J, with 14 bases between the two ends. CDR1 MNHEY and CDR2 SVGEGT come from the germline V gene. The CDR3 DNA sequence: TGTGCCAGCAGCCCCTCACTCCGTCCCTACAATGAGCAGTTCTTC. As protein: CASSPSLRPYNEQFF.

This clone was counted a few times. The CDR3 reads CASKGTPYSNQPQHF. CDR3 DNA sequence: TGTGCCAGCAAGGGGACACCTTATAGCAATCAGCCCCAGCATTTT. The chain joins TRBV28 to TRBJ1-5, with D tentatively TRBD1 (6 bases). From germline, CDR1 is MDHEN and CDR2 SYDVKM. The germline V and J ends were trimmed by 7 bases and 0 bases, with 13 bases remaining between them. This CDR3 region has 15 residues.

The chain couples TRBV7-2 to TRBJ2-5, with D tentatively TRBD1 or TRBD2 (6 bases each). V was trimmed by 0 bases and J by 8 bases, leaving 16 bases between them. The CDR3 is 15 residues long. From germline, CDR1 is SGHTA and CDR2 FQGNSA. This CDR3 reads CASSLAIGGVDTQYF. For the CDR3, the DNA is TGTGCCAGCAGCTTAGCTATCGGGGGCGTAGATACCCAGTACTTC.

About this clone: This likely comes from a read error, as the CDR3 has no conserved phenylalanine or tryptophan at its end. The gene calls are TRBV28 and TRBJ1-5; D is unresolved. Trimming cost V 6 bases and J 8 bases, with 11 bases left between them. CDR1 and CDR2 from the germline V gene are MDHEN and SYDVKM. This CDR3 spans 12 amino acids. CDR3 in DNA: TGTGCCAGCAGCCAAACTTGGAAGCCCCAGCATTAT. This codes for CASSQTWKPQHY.

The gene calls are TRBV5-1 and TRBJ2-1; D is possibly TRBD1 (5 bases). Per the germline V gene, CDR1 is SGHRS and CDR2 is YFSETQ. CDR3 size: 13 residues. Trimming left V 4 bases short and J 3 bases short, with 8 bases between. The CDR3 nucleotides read TGCGCCAGCAGCCTAGGACACTACAATGAGCAGTTCTTC. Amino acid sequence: CASSLGHYNEQFF.

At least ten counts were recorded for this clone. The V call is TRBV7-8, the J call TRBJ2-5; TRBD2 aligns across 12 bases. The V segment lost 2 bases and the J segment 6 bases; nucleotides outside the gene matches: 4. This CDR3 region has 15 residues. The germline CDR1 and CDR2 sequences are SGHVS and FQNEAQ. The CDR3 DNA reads TGTGCCAGCAGCTTACGACTAGCGGGAGTTCAGACCCAGTACTTC. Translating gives CASSLRLAGVQTQYF.

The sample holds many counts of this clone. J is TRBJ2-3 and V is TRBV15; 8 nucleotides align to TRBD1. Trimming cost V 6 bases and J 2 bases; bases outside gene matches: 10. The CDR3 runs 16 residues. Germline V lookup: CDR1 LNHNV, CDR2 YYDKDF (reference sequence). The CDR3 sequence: CATSSEQGATTDTQYF. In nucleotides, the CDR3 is TGTGCCACCAGTAGTGAGCAGGGGGCCACCACAGATACGCAGTATTTT. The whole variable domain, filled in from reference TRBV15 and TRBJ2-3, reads DAMVIQNPRYQVTQFGKPVTLSCSQTLNHNVMYWYQQKSSQAPKLLFHYYDKDFNNEADTPDNFQSRRPNTSFCFLDIRSPGLGDTAMYLCATSSEQGATTDTQYFGPGTRLTVL.

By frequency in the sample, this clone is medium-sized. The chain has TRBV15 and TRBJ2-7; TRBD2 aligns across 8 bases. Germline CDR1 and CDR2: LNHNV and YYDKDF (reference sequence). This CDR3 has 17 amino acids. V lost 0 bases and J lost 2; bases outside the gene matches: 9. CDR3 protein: CATSRDPSGRATYEQYF. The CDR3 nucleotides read TGTGCCACCAGCAGAGATCCCAGCGGGAGAGCCACCTACGAGCAGTACTTC.

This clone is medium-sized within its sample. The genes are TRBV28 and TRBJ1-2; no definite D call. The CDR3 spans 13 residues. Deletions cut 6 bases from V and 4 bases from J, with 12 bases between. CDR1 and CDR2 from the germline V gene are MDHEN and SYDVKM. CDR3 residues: CASSVDGIYGYTF. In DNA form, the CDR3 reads TGTGCCAGCAGCGTTGACGGAATCTATGGCTACACCTTC.

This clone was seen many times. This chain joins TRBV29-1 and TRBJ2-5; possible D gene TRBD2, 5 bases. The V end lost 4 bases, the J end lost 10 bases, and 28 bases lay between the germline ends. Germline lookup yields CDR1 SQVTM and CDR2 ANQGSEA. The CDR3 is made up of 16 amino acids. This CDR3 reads CSVGPLTSDGTRDQYF. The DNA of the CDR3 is TGCAGCGTTGGTCCCCTTACCTCGGACGGTACGAGGGACCAGTACTTC.

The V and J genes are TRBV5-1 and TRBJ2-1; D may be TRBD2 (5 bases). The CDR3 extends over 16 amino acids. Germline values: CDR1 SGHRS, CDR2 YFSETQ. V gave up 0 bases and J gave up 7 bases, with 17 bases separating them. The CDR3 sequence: CASSLGTIWELNEQFF. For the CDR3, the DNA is TGCGCCAGCAGCTTGGGAACTATCTGGGAGCTGAATGAGCAGTTCTTC.

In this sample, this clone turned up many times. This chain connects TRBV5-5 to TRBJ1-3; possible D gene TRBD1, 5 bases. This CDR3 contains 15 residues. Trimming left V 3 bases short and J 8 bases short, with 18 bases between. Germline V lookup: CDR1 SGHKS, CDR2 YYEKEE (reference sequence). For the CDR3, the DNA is TGTGCCAGCAGCTCACTGACAGCTGAGTCGGACACCATATATTTT. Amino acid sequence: CASSSLTAESDTIYF.

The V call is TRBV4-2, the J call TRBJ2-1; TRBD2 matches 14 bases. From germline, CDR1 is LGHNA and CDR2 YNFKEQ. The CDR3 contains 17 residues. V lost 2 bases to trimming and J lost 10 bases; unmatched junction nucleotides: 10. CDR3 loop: CASSQISGLAGAGEQFF. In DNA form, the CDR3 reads TGTGCCAGCAGCCAAATATCGGGACTAGCGGGAGCGGGGGAGCAGTTCTTC.

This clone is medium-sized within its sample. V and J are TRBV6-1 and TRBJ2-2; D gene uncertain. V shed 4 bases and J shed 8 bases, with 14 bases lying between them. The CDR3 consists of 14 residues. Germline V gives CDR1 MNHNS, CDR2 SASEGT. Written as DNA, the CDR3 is TGTGCCAGCAGTGGCCAAAATCTAGGTGGGGAGCTGTTTTTT. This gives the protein CASSGQNLGGELFF.

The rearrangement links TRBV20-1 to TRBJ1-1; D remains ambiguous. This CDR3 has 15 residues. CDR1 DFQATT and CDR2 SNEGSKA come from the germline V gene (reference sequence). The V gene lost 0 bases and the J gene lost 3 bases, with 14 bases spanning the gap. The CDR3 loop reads CSARDPGRSDTEAFF. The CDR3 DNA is TGCAGTGCTAGAGATCCAGGAAGGAGTGACACTGAAGCTTTCTTT.

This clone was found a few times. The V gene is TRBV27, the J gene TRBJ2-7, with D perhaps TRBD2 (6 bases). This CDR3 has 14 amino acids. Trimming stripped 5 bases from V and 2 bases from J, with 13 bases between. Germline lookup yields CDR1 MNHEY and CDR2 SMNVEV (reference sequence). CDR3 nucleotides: TGTGCCAGCAGTCGTACCTCTAGCGCCTACGAGCAGTACTTC. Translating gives CASSRTSSAYEQYF.

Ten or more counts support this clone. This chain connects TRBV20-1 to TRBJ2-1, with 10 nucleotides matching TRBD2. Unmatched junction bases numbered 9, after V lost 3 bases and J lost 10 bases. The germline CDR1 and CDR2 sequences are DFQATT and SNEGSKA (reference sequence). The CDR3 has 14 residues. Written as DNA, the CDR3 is TGCAGTGCTAGCCCTAGCGGGAGTATCACCGAGCAGTTCTTC. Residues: CSASPSGSITEQFF.

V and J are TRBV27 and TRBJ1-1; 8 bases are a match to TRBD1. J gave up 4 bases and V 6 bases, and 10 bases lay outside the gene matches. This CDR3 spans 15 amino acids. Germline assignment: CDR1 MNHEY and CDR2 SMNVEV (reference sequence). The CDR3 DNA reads TGTGCCAGCAGCTCCAAGACAGGGGATGGCACTGAAGCTTTCTTT. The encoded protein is CASSSKTGDGTEAFF.

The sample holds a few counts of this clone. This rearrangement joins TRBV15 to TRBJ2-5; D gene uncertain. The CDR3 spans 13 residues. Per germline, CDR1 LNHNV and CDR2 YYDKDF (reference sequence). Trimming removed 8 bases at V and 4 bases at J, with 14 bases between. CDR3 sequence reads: CATSRFSGETQYF. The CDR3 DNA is TGTGCCACCTCCCGTTTCTCGGGAGAGACCCAGTACTTC.

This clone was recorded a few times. CDR3 residues: CASSETLDTQYF. The CDR3 DNA reads as TGTGCCAGCAGTGAAACTCTAGATACGCAGTATTTT. The genes are TRBV6-1 and TRBJ2-3, with no clear D. V was clipped by 2 bases and J by 5 bases, with 5 bases between them. Germline CDR1 reads MNHNS; CDR2 reads SASEGT. This CDR3 contains 12 residues.

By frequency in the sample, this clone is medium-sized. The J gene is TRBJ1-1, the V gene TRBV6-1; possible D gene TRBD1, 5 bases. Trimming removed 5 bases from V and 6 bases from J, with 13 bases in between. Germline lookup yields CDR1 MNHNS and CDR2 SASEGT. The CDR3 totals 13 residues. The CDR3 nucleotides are TGTGCCAGCAGTCAACCCGGGACGGCTGAAGCTTTCTTT. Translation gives CASSQPGTAEAFF.

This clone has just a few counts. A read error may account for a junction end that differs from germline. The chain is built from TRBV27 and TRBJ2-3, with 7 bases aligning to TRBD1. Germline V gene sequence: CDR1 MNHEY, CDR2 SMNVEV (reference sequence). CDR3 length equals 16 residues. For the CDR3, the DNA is TGTTCCAGCAGTCCACAGACAGGGTTGGTCGCAGATATGCAGTATTTT. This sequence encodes CSSSPQTGLVADMQYF.

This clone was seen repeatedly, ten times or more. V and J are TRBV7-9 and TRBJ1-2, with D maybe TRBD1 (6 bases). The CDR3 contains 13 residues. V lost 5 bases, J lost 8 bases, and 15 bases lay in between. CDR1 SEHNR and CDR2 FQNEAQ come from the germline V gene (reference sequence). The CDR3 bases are TGTGCCAGCAGCCCTACGATAGGGGGAGGCTACACCTTC. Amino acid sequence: CASSPTIGGGYTF.

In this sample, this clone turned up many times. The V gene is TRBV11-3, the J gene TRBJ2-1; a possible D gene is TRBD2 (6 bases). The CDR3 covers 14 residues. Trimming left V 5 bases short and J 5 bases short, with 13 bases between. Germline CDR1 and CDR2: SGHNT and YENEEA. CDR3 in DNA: TGTGCCAGCAGCGCCGGGCGGGGAAACAATGAGCAGTTCTTC. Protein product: CASSAGRGNNEQFF.